A selection of T cell receptor beta chains follows, all from one sample in a study of T cells in localized non-small cell lung cancer. Measured with immunoSEQ multiplex PCR; TCRdb has only the in-frame clones, and not every one. The sample records about 79,000 clones, 84% being singletons. The material was peripheral blood, obtained before any cancer treatment. Every receptor here comes from a female donor over 55 with stage I lung adenocarcinoma. Each CDR3 is given without its conserved first and last residue. Where a row states a size, it is once, few, many or the class of an expanded clone; other rows omit it.

NA TRBV27 11 ASSSSGVYEAF
once TRBV6-5 11 ASRKGVWETQY
large TRBV11-2 10 ASSSLGGELF
few TRBV5-1 11 ASRTGLGDIQY
NA TRBV5-1 15 ASSLGVGGLQGSPLH
NA TRBV5-1 13 ASSLEAATNEKLF
NA TRBV2 12 ASSDRVPNEKLF
NA TRBV6-6 14 ASSPGRGASGNTIY
many TRBV7-9 11 ASSFRGSEELF
NA TRBV6-5 13 ASSYSERDNSPLH
once TRBV5-1 13 ASNPLAGGRETQY
NA TRBV7-8 15 ASSLTAGIHPRETQY
NA TRBV6-4 11 ASSALVNNEQF
NA TRBV18 11 ASSYGIYNEQF
NA TRBV7-3 13 ASSLIGSGNNEQF
once TRBV7-6 14 ASSPIWDRDYEKLF
NA TRBV11-1 14 ASSQGTSGFTGELF
NA TRBV30 15 AWPRLAGGSYTGELF
once TRBV5-4 13 ASSLSLTSTDTQY
NA TRBV18 12 ASSPSAYTGELF
NA TRBV11-2 15 ASSSPGLAGGGNEQY
NA TRBV7-4 15 ASSDLFPGGSGNTIY
NA TRBV6-5 11 ASSLSGTGEQY
NA TRBV7-3 12 ASSLTSGPGELF
NA TRBV19 12 ASRWTGPNTEAF
few TRBV5-1 13 ASSSDERRLGEQY
once TRBV5-4 13 ASSPTGSLRWEQY
NA TRBV7-9 12 ASSRDRGRSGYT
NA TRBV5-1 11 ASSLGTENIQY
NA TRBV6-1 12 ASSVIRGRQPQH
NA TRBV7-6 10 ASSSQAGELF
once TRBV6-5 13 ASTRGQLNTGELF
once TRBV6-6 12 ASSYSGQANEQF
NA TRBV4-2 13 ASSSGRAGTDTQY
NA TRBV10-2 12 ASRETGSGNTIY
NA TRBV15 13 ATSRDLREDHEQY
NA TRBV19 12 ASRTARTPDTQY
NA TRBV5-1 13 ASSLGGQVGSPLH
NA TRBV13 11 ASSPPTIYGYT
NA TRBV27 13 ASSYRDRPTYEQY
NA TRBV11-3 13 ASSLSLASTGELF
few TRBV4-2 13 ASSQDLTGLYGYT
once TRBV6-5 10 ASRREPYEQY
NA TRBV6-4 16 ASSEDTTSGRSQETQY
few TRBV29-1 11 SVDNPRGDGYT
NA TRBV30 10 AWSGAGNTIY
few TRBV19 16 ASRQRGPTGRSGNTIY
NA TRBV11-2 14 ASSPIGGGNNEKLF
NA TRBV4-2 15 ASSQDDSRGAGNTIY
NA TRBV27 14 ASSTRDRGRGDEQY
once TRBV19 12 ASSIVGRVDEQY
NA TRBV29-1 13 SVLGLAGTPYEQY
NA TRBV27 10 ASHSGANVLT